The clone carrying this T cell receptor beta chain was counted a few times. The time point: pre-sensitization, week 0. Treatment in this sample: therapeutic diphenylcyclopropenone sensitization with weekly scalp DPC. Investigators collected blood before applying each patch test. This entry is derived from a study of human T cells and chemical hapten exposure. For the study at large: Variability of per-sample TCR yields stemmed mainly from small differences in pooled library volume.

As the library was built, unique molecular identifiers were attached to individual cDNA molecules. TCRdb used MiXCR to reprocess the RACE reads, holding one entry per CDR3 protein. Of about 80,000 distinct CDR3 sequences in the sample, approximately 15% were seen once. Germline V gives CDR1 MNHNY, CDR2 SVGAGI (reference sequence). The CDR3 is 14 residues long. V was pared by 6 bases and J by 0 bases, with 2 bases of the junction left unmatched. This chain connects TRBV6-6 to TRBJ1-3; 7 bases fit TRBD1. The source material was whole blood, sampled in connection with sensitization to the hapten diphenylcyclopropenone (DPC). This sequence was found in a woman aged 45-60 years with alopecia areata. Some clones in this sample may be carry-over from other donors' samples. CDR3 loop: CASRTGSSGNTIYF. The CDR3 region has the DNA TGTGCCAGCAGGACAGGGAGCTCTGGAAACACCATATATTTT.